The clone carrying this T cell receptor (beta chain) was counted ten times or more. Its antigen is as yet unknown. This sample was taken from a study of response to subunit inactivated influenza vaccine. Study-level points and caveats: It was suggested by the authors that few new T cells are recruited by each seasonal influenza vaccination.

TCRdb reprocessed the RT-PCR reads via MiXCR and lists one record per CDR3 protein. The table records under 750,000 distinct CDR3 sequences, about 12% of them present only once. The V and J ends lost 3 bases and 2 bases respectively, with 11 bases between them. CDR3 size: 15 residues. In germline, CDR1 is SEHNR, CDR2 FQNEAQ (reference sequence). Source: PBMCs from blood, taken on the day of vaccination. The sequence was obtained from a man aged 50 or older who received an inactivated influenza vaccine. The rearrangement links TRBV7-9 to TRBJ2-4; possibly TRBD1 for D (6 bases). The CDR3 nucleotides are TGTGCCAGCAGCTTGTTGGACAGCCCCAAAAACATTCAGTACTTC. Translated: CASSLLDSPKNIQYF.